This T cell receptor beta chain stems from a study of early T cells in non-severe SARS-CoV-2 infection. In the study overall: It was bulk RNA from unsorted whole blood that was sequenced, and the chains were unpaired.

Study findings and constraints: CD4 and private specificities were missed by VDJdb matching, which favored anti-spike CD8 responses.

In the case of this clonotype: What it recognizes is unknown.

cDNA molecules, individually, were tagged with unique molecular identifiers. TCRdb recomputed calls from the 5' RACE reads with MiXCR, one row per CDR3 protein. The repertoire holds more than 90,000 distinct CDR3 sequences, with about 10% as singletons. The CDR3 has 17 amino acids. V was clipped by 0 bases and J by 8 bases; unmatched bases: 9. Germline V CDR1 and CDR2: SGDLS, YYNGEE. V usage is TRBV9 and J usage is TRBJ2-2, with 11 positions matching TRBD2. This TCR derives from an adult who was a healthcare worker with PCR-confirmed SARS-CoV-2 infection or an uninfected control (not recorded which). Input material: whole blood. In DNA form, the CDR3 reads TGTGCCAGCAGCGTAGAAGCCCTAGCGGGGGGAACAGGGGAGCTGTTTTTT. Translating gives CASSVEALAGGTGELFF.